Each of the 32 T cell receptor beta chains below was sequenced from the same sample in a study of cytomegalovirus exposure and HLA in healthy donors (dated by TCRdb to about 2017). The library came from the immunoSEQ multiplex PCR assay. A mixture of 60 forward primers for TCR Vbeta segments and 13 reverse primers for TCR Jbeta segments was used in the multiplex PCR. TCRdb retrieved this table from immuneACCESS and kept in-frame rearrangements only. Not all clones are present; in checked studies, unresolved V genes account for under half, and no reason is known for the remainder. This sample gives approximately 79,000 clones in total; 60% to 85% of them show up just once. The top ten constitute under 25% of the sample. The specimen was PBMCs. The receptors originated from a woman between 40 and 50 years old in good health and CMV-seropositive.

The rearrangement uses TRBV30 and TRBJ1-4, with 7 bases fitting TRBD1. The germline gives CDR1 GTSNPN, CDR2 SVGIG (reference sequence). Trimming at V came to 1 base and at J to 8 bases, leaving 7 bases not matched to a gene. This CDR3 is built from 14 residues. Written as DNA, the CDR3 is TGTGCCTGGAGTGAACAGGGGTCTGGAGAAAAACTGTTTTTT. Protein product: CAWSEQGSGEKLFF. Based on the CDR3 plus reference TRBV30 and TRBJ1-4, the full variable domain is SQTIHQWPATLVQPVGSPLSLECTVEGTSNPNLYWYRQAAGRGLQLLFYSVGIGQISSEVPQNLSASRPQDRQFILSSKKLLLSDSGFYLCAWSEQGSGEKLFFGSGTQLSVL.

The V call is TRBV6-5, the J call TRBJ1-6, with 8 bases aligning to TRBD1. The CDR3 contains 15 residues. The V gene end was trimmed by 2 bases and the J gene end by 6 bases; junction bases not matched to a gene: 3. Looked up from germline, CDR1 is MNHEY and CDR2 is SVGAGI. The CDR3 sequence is CASSYAGQGNSPLHF. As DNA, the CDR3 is TGTGCCAGCAGTTACGCTGGACAGGGTAATTCACCCCTCCACTTT.

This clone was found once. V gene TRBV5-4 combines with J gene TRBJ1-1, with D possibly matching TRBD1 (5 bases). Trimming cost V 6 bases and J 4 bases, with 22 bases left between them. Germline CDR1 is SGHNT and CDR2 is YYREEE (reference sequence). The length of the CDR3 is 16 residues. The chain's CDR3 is CASTTGGGRQGTEAFF. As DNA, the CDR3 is TGTGCCAGCACCACGGGGGGTGGACGGCAGGGCACTGAAGCTTTCTTT.

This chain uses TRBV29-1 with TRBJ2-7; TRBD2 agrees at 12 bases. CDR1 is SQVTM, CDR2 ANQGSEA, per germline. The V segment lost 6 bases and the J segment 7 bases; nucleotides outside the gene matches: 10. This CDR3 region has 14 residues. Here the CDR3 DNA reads TGCAGCGTGGAGACTAGCGGGAGCCCTAGGGAGCAGTACTTC. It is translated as CSVETSGSPREQYF.

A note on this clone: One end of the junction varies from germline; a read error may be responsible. The CDR3: CASRQDGGTSGPDTQYF. For the CDR3, the DNA is TGCGCCAGCAGGCAAGATGGCGGGACTAGCGGACCAGATACGCAGTATTTT. The V and J genes are TRBV4-1 and TRBJ2-3; TRBD2 matches 11 bases. Germline loops: CDR1 MGHRA, CDR2 YSYEKL. This CDR3 has 17 amino acids.

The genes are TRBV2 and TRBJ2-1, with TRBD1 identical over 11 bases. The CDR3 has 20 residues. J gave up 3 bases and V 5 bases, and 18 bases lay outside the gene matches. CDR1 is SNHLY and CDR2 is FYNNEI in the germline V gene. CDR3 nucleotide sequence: TGTGCCAGCAGTATTTACCGGGACAGGGGGGAGGTAGGCATCTACAATGAGCAGTTCTTC. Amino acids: CASSIYRDRGEVGIYNEQFF.

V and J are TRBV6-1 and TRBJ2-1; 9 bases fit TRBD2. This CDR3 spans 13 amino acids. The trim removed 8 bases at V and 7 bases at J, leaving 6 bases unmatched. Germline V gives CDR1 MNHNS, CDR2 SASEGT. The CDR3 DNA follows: TGTGCCAGCCAGGTCACTAGCGGGAATGAGCAGTTCTTC. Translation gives CASQVTSGNEQFF.

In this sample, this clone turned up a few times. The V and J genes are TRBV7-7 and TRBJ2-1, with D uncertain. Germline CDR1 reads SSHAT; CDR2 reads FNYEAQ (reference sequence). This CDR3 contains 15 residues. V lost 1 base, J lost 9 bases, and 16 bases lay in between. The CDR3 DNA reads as TGTGCCAGCAGCTTAGACGATCTGTTCGGCGGTGAGCAGTTCTTC. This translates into CASSLDDLFGGEQFF.

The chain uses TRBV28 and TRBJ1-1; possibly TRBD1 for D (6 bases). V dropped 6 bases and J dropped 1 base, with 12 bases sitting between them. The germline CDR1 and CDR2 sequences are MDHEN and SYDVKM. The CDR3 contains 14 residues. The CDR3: CASSRGGQNTEAFF. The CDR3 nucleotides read TGTGCCAGCAGCCGAGGGGGACAGAACACTGAAGCTTTCTTT.

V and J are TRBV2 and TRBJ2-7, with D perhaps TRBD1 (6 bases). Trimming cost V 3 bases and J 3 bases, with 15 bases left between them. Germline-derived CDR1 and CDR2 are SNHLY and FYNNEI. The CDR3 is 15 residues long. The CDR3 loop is CASSEDTGFFYEQYF. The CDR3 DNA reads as TGTGCCAGCAGTGAGGACACAGGGTTCTTCTACGAGCAGTACTTC.

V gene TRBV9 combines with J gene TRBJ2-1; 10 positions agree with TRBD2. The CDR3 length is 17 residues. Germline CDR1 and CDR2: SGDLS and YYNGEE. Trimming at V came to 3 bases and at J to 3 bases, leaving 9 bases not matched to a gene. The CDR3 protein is CASSAASRLAGYNEQFF. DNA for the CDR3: TGTGCCAGCAGCGCAGCTTCTAGACTAGCGGGCTACAATGAGCAGTTCTTC.

CDR3 DNA sequence: TGCGCCAGCAGCTTAGGGGGCGGCGCAGAGACCCAGTACTTC. It encodes CASSLGGGAETQYF. V gene TRBV5-1 combines with J gene TRBJ2-5; 7 bases agree with TRBD1. The CDR3 consists of 14 residues. The V segment lost 2 bases and the J segment 4 bases; nucleotides outside the gene matches: 5. The germline V gene encodes CDR1 SGHRS and CDR2 YFSETQ.

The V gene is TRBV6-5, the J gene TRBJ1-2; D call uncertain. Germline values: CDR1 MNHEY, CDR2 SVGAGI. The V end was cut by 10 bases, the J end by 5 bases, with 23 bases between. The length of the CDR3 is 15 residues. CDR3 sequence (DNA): TGTGCCACCCGGGTCCCCACGGTGGCCATATATGGCTACACCTTC. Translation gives CATRVPTVAIYGYTF.

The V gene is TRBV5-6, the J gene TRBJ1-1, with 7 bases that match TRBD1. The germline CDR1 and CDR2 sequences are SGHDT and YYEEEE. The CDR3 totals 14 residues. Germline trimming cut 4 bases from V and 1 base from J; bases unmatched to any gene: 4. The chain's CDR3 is CASSPGQRNTEAFF. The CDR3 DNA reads TGTGCCAGCAGCCCGGGACAGCGGAACACTGAAGCTTTCTTT.

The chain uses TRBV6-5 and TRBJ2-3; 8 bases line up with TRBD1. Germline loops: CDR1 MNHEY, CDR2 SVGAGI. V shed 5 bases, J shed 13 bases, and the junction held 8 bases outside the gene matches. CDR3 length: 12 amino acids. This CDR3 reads CASSRTGTGEYF. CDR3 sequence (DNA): TGTGCCAGCAGTCGGACCGGGACAGGAGAGTATTTT.

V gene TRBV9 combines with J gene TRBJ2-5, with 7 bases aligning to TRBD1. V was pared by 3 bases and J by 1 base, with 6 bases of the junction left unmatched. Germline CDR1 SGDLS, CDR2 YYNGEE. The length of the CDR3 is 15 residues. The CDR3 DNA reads TGTGCCAGCAGCGGACACAGGGGTTCCCAAGAGACCCAGTACTTC. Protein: CASSGHRGSQETQYF.

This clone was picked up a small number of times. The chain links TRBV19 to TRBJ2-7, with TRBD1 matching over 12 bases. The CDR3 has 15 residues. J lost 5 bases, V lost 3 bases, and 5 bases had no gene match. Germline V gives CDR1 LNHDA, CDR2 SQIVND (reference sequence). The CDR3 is CASSITGTGGNEQYF. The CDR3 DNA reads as TGTGCCAGTAGTATCACCGGGACAGGGGGCAACGAGCAGTACTTC.

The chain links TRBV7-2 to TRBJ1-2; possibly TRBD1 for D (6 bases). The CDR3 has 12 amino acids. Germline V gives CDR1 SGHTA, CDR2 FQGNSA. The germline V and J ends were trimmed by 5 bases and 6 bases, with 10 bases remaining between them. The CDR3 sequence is CASSPRTDGYTF. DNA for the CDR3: TGTGCCAGCAGCCCCCGGACAGATGGCTACACCTTC.

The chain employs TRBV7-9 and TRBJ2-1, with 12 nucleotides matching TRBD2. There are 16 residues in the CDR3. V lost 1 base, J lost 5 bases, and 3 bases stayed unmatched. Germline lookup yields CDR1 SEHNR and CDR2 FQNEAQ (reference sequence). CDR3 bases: TGTGCCAGCAGCTTAGGACTAGCGGGGGAGCACAATGAGCAGTTCTTC. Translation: CASSLGLAGEHNEQFF. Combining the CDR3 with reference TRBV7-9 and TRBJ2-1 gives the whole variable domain DTGVSQNPRHKITKRGQNVTFRCDPISEHNRLYWYRQTLGQGPEFLTYFQNEAQLEKSRLLSDRFSAERPKGSFSTLEIQRTEQGDSAMYLCASSLGLAGEHNEQFFGPGTRLTVL.

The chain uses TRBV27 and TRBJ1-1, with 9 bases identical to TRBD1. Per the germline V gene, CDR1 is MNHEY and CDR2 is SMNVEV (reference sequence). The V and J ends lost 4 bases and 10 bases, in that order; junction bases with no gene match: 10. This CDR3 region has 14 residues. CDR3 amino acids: CASSSGQGNSRAFF. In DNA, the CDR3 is TGTGCCAGCAGTTCTGGACAGGGGAATTCGCGAGCTTTCTTT.

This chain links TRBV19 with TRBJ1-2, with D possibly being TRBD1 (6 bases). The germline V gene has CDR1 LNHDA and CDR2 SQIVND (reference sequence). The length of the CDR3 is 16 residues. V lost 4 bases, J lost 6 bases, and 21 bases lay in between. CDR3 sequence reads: CASSTQTGLTSNGYTF. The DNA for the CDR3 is TGTGCCAGTAGTACTCAGACAGGATTAACGTCCAATGGCTACACCTTC.

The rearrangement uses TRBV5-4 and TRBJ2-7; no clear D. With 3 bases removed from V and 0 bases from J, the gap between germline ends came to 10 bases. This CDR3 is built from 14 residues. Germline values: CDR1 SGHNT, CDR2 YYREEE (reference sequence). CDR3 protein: CASSSGRSSYEQYF. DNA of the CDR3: TGTGCCAGCAGCTCCGGCAGGTCCTCCTACGAGCAGTACTTC.

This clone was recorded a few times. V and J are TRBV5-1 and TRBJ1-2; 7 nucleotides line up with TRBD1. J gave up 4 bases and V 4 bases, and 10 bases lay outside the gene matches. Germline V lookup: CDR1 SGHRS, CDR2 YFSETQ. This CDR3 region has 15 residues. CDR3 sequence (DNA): TGCGCCAGCAGCCTCGATGGACAGGCTCTCTATGGCTACACCTTC. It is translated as CASSLDGQALYGYTF.

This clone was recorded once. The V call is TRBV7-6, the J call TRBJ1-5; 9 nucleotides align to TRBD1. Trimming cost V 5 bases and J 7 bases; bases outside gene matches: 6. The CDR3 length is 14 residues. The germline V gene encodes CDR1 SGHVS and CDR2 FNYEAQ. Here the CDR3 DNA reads TGTGCCAGCAGCAAGGACAGGGGAGACCAGCCCCAGCATTTT. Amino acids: CASSKDRGDQPQHF. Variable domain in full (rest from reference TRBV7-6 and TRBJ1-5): GAGVSQSPRYKVTKRGQDVALRCDPISGHVSLYWYRQALGQGPEFLTYFNYEAQQDKSGLPNDRFSAERPEGSISTLTIQRTEQRDSAMYRCASSKDRGDQPQHFGDGTRLSIL.

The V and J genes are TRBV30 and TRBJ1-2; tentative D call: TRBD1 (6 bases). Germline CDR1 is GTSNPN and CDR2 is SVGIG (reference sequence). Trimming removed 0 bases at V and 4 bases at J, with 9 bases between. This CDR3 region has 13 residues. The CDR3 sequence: CAWSVQGIYGYTF. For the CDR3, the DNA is TGTGCCTGGAGTGTGCAGGGGATCTATGGCTACACCTTC.

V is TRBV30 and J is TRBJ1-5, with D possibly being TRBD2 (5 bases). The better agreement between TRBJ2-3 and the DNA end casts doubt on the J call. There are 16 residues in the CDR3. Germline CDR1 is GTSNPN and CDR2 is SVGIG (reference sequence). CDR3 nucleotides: TGTGCCTGGAGTGGGAGGCTGAAGAGGCTCAATCAGCCCCAGTATTTT. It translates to CAWSGRLKRLNQPQYF.

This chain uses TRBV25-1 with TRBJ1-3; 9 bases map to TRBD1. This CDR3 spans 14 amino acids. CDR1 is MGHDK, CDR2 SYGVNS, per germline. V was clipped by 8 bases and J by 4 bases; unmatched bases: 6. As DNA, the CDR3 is TGTGCCAGCGGCCTTGGACAGGGGGGAAACACCATATATTTT. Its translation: CASGLGQGGNTIYF. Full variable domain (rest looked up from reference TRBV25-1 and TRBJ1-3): EADIYQTPRYLVIGTGKKITLECSQTMGHDKMYWYQQDPGMELHLIHYSYGVNSTEKGDLSSESTVSRIRTEHFPLTLESARPSHTSQYLCASGLGQGGNTIYFGEGSWLTVV.

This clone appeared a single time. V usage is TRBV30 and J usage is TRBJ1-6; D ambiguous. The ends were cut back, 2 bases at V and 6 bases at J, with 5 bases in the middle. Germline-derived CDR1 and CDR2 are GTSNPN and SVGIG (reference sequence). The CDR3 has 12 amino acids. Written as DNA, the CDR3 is TGTGCCTGGAGTCTTCTTAATTCACCCCTCCACTTT. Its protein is CAWSLLNSPLHF.

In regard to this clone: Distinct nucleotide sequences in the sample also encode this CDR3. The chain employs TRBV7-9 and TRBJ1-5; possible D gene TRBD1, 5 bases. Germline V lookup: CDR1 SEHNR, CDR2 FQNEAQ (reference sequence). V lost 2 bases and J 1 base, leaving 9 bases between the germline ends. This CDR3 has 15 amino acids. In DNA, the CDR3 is TGTGCCAGCAGCTTAAGCGGGGGGAGCAATCAGCCCCAGCATTTT. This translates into CASSLSGGSNQPQHF.

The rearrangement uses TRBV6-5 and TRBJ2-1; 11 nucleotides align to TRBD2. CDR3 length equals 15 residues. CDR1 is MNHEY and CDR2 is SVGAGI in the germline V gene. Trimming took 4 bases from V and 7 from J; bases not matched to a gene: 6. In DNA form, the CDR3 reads TGTGCCAGCAGTTCCCCCGGGACTAGCGGAAATGAGCAGTTCTTC. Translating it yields CASSSPGTSGNEQFF.

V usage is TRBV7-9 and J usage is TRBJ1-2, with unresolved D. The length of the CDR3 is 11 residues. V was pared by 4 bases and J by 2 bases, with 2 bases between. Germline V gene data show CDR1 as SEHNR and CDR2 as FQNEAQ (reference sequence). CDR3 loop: CASSSNYGYTF. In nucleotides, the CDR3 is TGTGCCAGCAGCTCAAACTATGGCTACACCTTC.

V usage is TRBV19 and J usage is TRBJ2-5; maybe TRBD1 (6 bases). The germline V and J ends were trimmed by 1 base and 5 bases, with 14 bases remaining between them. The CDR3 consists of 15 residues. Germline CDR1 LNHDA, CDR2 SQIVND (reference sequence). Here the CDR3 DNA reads TGTGCCAGTAGTATAGGTCGGACAGTGGGGGAGACCCAGTACTTC. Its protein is CASSIGRTVGETQYF.